This T cell receptor beta chain emerged from a study of cytomegalovirus exposure and HLA in healthy donors. Study-level points and caveats: The listing of 150 to 200 TCR beta chains classed them as cytomegalovirus-associated. Later on, a genetic analysis was performed. It linked a missense variant in DCLRE1C with V- and J-gene trimming of TCR beta.

A note on this clone: The antigen remains undetermined.

Both 60 Vbeta primers and 13 Jbeta primers went into the PCR. Sequencing was performed with immunoSEQ multiplex PCR; in TCRdb, only in-frame clones are kept and a portion is missing. Of about 80,000 clones listed, roughly 65% are singletons. This TCR was recovered from a male donor in good health and CMV-seropositive. The specimen sequenced was PBMCs.

CDR3 loop: CASSYDGQTNTEAFF. The CDR3 DNA is TGTGCCAGCTCTTATGATGGACAGACGAACACTGAAGCTTTCTTT. The V call is TRBV27, the J call TRBJ1-1; the D gene is possibly TRBD1 (6 bases). The CDR3 sequence is 15 residues long. The V gene lost 8 bases and the J gene lost 1 base, with 17 bases spanning the gap. Germline V gives CDR1 MNHEY, CDR2 SMNVEV (reference sequence).